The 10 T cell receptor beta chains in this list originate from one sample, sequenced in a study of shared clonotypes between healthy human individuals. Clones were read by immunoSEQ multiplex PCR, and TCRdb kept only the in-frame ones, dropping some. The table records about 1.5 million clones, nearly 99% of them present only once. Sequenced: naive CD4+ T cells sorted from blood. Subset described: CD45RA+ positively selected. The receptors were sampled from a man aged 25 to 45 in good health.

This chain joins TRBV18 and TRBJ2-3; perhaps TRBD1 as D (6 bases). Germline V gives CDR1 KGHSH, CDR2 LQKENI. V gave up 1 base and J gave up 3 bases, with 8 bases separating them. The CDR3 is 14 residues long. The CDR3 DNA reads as TGTGCCAGCTCACCACTGACAGGAACAGATACGCAGTATTTT. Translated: CASSPLTGTDTQYF.

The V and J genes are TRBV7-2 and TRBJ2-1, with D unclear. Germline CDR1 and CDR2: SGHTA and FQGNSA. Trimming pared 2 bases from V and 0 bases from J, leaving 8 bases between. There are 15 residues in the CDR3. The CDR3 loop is CASSLTQLSYNEQFF. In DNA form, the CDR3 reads TGTGCCAGCAGCTTAACACAGCTCTCCTACAATGAGCAGTTCTTC.

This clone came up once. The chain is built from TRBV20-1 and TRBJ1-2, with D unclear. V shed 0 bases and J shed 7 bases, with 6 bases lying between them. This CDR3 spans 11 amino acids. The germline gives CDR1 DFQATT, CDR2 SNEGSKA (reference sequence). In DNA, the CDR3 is TGCAGTGCTAGAGATCGTATTGGCTACACCTTC. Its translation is CSARDRIGYTF.

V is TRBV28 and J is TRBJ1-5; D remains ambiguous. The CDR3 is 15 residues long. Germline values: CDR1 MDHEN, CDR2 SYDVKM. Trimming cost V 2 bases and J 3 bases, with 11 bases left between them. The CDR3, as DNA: TGTGCCAGCAGTTTAGGGCGGTCCACCAATCAGCCCCAGCATTTT. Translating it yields CASSLGRSTNQPQHF.

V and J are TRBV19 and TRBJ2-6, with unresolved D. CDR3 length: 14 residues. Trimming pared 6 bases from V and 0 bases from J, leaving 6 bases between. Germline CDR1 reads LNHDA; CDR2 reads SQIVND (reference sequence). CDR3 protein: CASSRTSGANVLTF. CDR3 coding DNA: TGTGCCAGTAGCCGTACCTCTGGGGCCAACGTCCTGACTTTC.

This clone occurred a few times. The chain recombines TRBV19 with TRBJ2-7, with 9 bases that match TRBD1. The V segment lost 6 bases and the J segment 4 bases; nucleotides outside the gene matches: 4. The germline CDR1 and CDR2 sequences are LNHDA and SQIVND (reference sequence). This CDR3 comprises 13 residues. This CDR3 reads CASSGTGFYEQYF. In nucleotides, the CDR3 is TGTGCCAGTAGCGGGACAGGGTTTTACGAGCAGTACTTC.

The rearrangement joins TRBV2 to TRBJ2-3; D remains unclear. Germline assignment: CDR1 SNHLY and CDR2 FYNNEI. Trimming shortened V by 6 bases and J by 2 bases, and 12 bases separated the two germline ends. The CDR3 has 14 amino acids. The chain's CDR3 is CASRRLPSTDTQYF. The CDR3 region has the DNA TGTGCCAGCAGAAGGCTGCCGTCCACAGATACGCAGTATTTT.

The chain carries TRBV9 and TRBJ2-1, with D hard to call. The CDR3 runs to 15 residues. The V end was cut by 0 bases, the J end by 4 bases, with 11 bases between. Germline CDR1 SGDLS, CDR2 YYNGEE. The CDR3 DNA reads TGTGCCAGCAGCGTAGGGTCACAAACATACAATGAGCAGTTCTTC. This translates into CASSVGSQTYNEQFF.

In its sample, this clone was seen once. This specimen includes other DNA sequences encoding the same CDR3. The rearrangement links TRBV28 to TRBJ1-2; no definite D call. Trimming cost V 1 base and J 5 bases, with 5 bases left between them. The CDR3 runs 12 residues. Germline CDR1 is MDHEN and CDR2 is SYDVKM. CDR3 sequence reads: CASSLSRYGYTF. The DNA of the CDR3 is TGTGCCAGCAGTTTATCGAGATATGGCTACACCTTC.

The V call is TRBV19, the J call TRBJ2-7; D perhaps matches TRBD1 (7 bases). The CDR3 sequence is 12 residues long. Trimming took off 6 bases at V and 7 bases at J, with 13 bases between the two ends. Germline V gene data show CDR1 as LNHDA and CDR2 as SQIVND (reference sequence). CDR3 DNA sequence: TGTGCCAGTAGCAAGACAGGGAGGGAGCAGTACTTC. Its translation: CASSKTGREQYF.